These T cell receptor beta chains were read from a single sample in a study of shared clonotypes between healthy human individuals. Produced via immunoSEQ multiplex PCR; TCRdb's table is partial and in-frame only. The repertoire holds 640,000 or so clones, with about three quarters as singletons. Source material: memory CD4+ T cells sorted from blood. These receptors were collected from a young woman in good health. Both conserved end residues are part of each CDR3. D genes are given only for firm matches. The size of a clone is reported for some rows only, either as once, few or many, or as a class for expanded clones.

j_gene | v_gene | abundance | d_gene | CDR3aa | CDR3nt
TRBJ2-7 | TRBV28 | - | TRBD2 | CASSQSAGKDEQYF | TGTGCCAGCAGTCAGTCAGCGGGAAAGGACGAGCAGTACTTC
TRBJ2-5 | TRBV7-9 | - | TRBD1 | CASSLGGTGGLETQYF | TGTGCCAGCAGCTTAGGGGGGACAGGGGGTCTTGAGACCCAGTACTTC
TRBJ2-2 | TRBV19 | - | - | CASSIEGNTGELFF | TGTGCCAGTAGTATAGAGGGGAACACCGGGGAGCTGTTTTTT
TRBJ2-5 | TRBV2 | - | - | CASSLTAAQTETQYF | TGTGCCAGCAGCTTGACCGCCGCCCAGACAGAGACCCAGTACTTC
TRBJ2-7 | TRBV28 | - | - | CASSRRLGVEQYF | TGTGCCAGCAGCCGCCGGTTGGGAGTCGAGCAGTACTTC
TRBJ1-1 | TRBV28 | - | TRBD1 | CASSPGTGAFGLNAFF | TGTGCCAGCAGTCCCGGGACAGGGGCATTCGGATTGAATGCTTTCTTT
TRBJ1-1 | TRBV5-6 | - | TRBD1 | CASSDGQGDTEAFF | TGTGCCAGCAGCGATGGACAGGGGGACACTGAAGCTTTCTTT
TRBJ2-6 | TRBV7-3 | - | - | CASSLGSGANVLTF | TGTGCCAGCAGCTTAGGCTCTGGGGCCAACGTCCTGACTTTC
TRBJ1-5 | TRBV7-8 | - | - | CASSFSSQADVF | TGTGCCAGCAGCTTCTCGTCCCAGGCCGATGTTTTT
TRBJ2-1 | TRBV5-1 | - | - | CASSLSSGGYNEQFF | TGCGCCAGCAGCTTGAGCTCAGGGGGGTACAATGAGCAGTTCTTC
TRBJ2-7 | TRBV10-1 | - | - | CASSESQGPYEQYF | TGCGCCAGCAGTGAGTCGCAGGGACCCTACGAGCAGTACTTC
TRBJ2-5 | TRBV7-9 | - | - | CASSLVAGAETQYF | TGTGCCAGCAGCTTAGTTGCAGGGGCAGAGACCCAGTACTTC
TRBJ2-5 | TRBV28 | - | TRBD2 | CASSSYTIAGGRETQYF | TGTGCCAGCAGTTCATACACCATAGCGGGAGGGCGCGAGACCCAGTACTTC
TRBJ2-2 | TRBV4-1 | - | - | CASSQGSGGNTGELFF | TGCGCCAGCAGCCAAGGCTCCGGAGGGAACACCGGGGAGCTGTTTTTT
TRBJ2-3 | TRBV7-3 | - | TRBD1 | CASSPGQTTSDTQYF | TGTGCCAGCAGCCCGGGACAGACTACTTCAGATACGCAGTATTTT
TRBJ2-3 | TRBV29-1 | - | - | CSALKVGGTSTDTQYF | TGCAGCGCTTTAAAAGTAGGGGGTACTTCTACAGATACGCAGTATTTT
TRBJ1-6 | TRBV30 | - | TRBD1 | CAWSGVGQYNSPLHF | TGTGCCTGGAGTGGTGTGGGACAGTATAATTCACCCCTCCACTTT
TRBJ1-2 | TRBV9 | - | - | CASSVSVGPDGGMGYGYTF | TGTGCCAGCAGCGTTAGCGTTGGCCCGGACGGGGGCATGGGATATGGCTACACCTTC
TRBJ1-1 | TRBV6-5 | - | - | CASSEGRRGAEAFF | TGTGCCAGCAGTGAAGGACGCAGAGGGGCTGAAGCTTTCTTT
TRBJ2-5 | TRBV11-1 | - | TRBD1 | CASSSGTGGRVETQYF | TGTGCCAGCAGCTCCGGGACAGGGGGCCGGGTTGAGACCCAGTACTTC
TRBJ1-2 | TRBV28 | few | TRBD1 | CASRTGTGSYGYTF | TGTGCCAGCCGAACCGGGACAGGGTCCTATGGCTACACCTTC
TRBJ1-5 | TRBV7-2 | few | - | CASSFTTNQPQHF | TGTGCCAGCAGCTTCACAACAAATCAGCCCCAGCATTTT
TRBJ2-5 | TRBV29-1 | - | TRBD1 | CSADRGLYQETQYF | TGCAGCGCCGACAGGGGACTGTACCAAGAGACCCAGTACTTC
TRBJ2-1 | TRBV11-2 | few | TRBD2 | CASSFRLGGLAAYNEQFF | TGTGCCAGCAGCTTCCGGCTGGGTGGGCTAGCGGCGTACAATGAGCAGTTCTTC
TRBJ2-7 | TRBV18 | - | TRBD2 | CASSPLSGGKTYEQYF | TGTGCCAGCTCACCACTCTCGGGGGGGAAGACCTACGAGCAGTACTTC
TRBJ1-1 | TRBV9 | few | - | CASSVDLMNTEAFF | TGTGCCAGCAGCGTAGACCTTATGAACACTGAAGCTTTCTTT
TRBJ2-4 | TRBV11-2 | - | TRBD2 | CASSPGGGRAPVAKNIQYF | TGTGCCAGCAGCCCCGGGGGCGGGAGGGCCCCAGTGGCCAAAAACATTCAGTACTTC
TRBJ1-2 | TRBV27 | many | - | CASSFAGGSYGYTF | TGTGCCAGCAGTTTTGCCGGGGGCAGCTATGGCTACACCTTC
TRBJ1-3 | TRBV7-9 | once | - | CANTGSSGNTIYF | TGTGCCAACACAGGGAGCTCTGGAAACACCATATATTTT